These 11 T cell receptor beta chains were sequenced from one sample in a study of T-cell reconstitution after alpha-beta-depleted transplantation in children. Unique molecular identifiers were incorporated into the prepared TCRbeta library. TCRdb used MiXCR to reprocess the PCR reads, holding one entry per CDR3 protein. The sample contains about 900,000 distinct CDR3 sequences, under 30% of which appear only once. Source: PBMCs, mostly from graft donor cells, taken 360 days after TCRalphabeta/CD19-depleted stem cell transplant. The receptor set was obtained from a boy less than two years old who had a stem cell transplant for SCID, so the T cells may come from the graft donor.

The genes are TRBV12-3 or TRBV12-4 and TRBJ2-3, with D unresolved. The CDR3 runs to 16 residues. V was shortened by 3 bases and J by 1 base, with 14 bases between the two germline ends. CDR3: CASSFPARARTDTQYF. The CDR3 coding sequence is TGTGCCAGCAGTTTCCCGGCCCGGGCCCGCACAGATACGCAGTATTTT.

This clonotype was picked up a small number of times. The rearrangement links TRBV7-9 to TRBJ2-1; 11 bases are a match to TRBD2. Germline CDR1 is SEHNR and CDR2 is FQNEAQ (reference sequence). There are 15 residues in the CDR3. The ends lost 11 bases at V and 4 bases at J; junction bases unmatched: 10. The CDR3 coding sequence is TGTGCCCCGGGTGGGACTAGCGGAGGATACAATGAGCAGTTCTTC. It specifies CAPGGTSGGYNEQFF.

J is TRBJ2-3 and V is TRBV29-1; D is tentatively TRBD1 or TRBD2 (5 bases each). The germline V and J ends were trimmed by 8 bases and 5 bases, with 11 bases remaining between them. Germline V gene data show CDR1 as SQVTM and CDR2 as ANQGSEA. This CDR3 has 11 residues. The CDR3 here is CSSGAGDTQYF. As DNA, the CDR3 is TGCAGCTCCGGGGCGGGAGATACGCAGTATTTT.

The genes are TRBV4-3 and TRBJ1-6, with D hard to call. Trimming left V 0 bases short and J 0 bases short, with 6 bases between. The CDR3 is 16 residues long. Germline V gives CDR1 LGHNA, CDR2 YSLEER. Written as DNA, the CDR3 is TGCGCCAGCAGCCAAGATAGGAGCTCCTATAATTCACCCCTCCACTTT. Translation: CASSQDRSSYNSPLHF.

The chain recombines TRBV9 with TRBJ2-3; TRBD2 aligns across 12 bases. Trimming at V came to 1 base and at J to 2 bases, leaving 8 bases not matched to a gene. The V gene's germline CDR1 is SGDLS and CDR2 YYNGEE. The CDR3 runs to 18 residues. CDR3 region: CASSVPSGTSGLTDTQYF. For the CDR3, the DNA is TGTGCCAGCAGCGTACCCTCCGGGACTAGCGGGCTCACAGATACGCAGTATTTT. Full variable domain (outside the CDR3, taken from reference TRBV9 and TRBJ2-3): DSGVTQTPKHLITATGQRVTLRCSPRSGDLSVYWYQQSLDQGLQFLIQYYNGEERAKGNILERFSAQQFPDLHSELNLSSLELGDSALYFCASSVPSGTSGLTDTQYFGPGTRLTVL.

The CDR3 region is CASSRSEESQETQYF. CDR3 nucleotide sequence: TGTGCCAGCAGCCGATCCGAGGAGTCCCAAGAGACCCAGTACTTC. The genes are TRBV12-3 or TRBV12-4 and TRBJ2-5, with D hard to call. V was shortened by 6 bases and J by 1 base, with 15 bases between the two germline ends. The CDR3 sequence is 15 residues long.

This clonotype was seen more than once but under ten times. The chain joins TRBV7-9 to TRBJ2-7; possible D gene TRBD1, 5 bases. Germline CDR1 reads SEHNR; CDR2 reads FQNEAQ (reference sequence). The CDR3 extends over 13 amino acids. The V end lost 5 bases, the J end lost 3 bases, and 11 bases lay between the germline ends. CDR3 sequence (DNA): TGTGCCAGCAGCCTGACCAGGGTCTACGAGCAGTACTTC. Protein sequence: CASSLTRVYEQYF.

This clonotype came up a few times. The genes are TRBV6-2 or TRBV6-3 and TRBJ2-2; weak D call: TRBD1 (6 bases). The CDR3 extends over 16 amino acids. Per the germline V gene, CDR1 is MNHEY and CDR2 is SVGEGT. V dropped 7 bases and J dropped 0 bases, with 15 bases sitting between them. The CDR3: CASKITWTANTGELFF. The CDR3 DNA reads as TGTGCCAGCAAAATTACGTGGACAGCGAACACCGGGGAGCTGTTTTTT.

This clonotype occurred a few times. The chain joins TRBV29-1 to TRBJ2-5; D might be TRBD1 or TRBD2, each matching 5 bases. In germline, CDR1 is SQVTM, CDR2 ANQGSEA. The CDR3 consists of 11 residues. Between the trimmed V and J ends, which lost 8 bases and 7 bases, there was a span of 14 bases. The CDR3 coding sequence is TGCAGCCCCGCGGATGGGGGGACCCAGTACTTC. The encoded protein is CSPADGGTQYF.

The CDR3 reads CAITATTGVSYNEQFF. The CDR3 nucleotides read TGTGCCATCACGGCGACCACAGGGGTCTCCTACAATGAGCAGTTCTTC. The V and J genes are TRBV10-3 and TRBJ2-1, with 7 bases matching TRBD1. Germline CDR1 is ENHRY and CDR2 is SYGVKD. The CDR3 sequence is 16 residues long. Germline trimming cut 7 bases from V and 0 bases from J; bases unmatched to any gene: 9.

This clonotype appeared a few times. This chain joins TRBV20-1 and TRBJ2-7; 7 nucleotides agree with TRBD1. The CDR3 covers 14 residues. J gave up 2 bases and V 4 bases, and 8 bases lay outside the gene matches. Germline V gives CDR1 DFQATT, CDR2 SNEGSKA (reference sequence). CDR3 sequence (DNA): TGCAGTGCTAACTTTGGACAGGTCGCCTACGAGCAGTACTTC. Residues: CSANFGQVAYEQYF.